The 10 T cell receptor beta chains below all came from one sample that was sequenced in a study of cytomegalovirus exposure and HLA in healthy donors. It was with 60 Vbeta and 13 Jbeta primers that the PCR ran. The data were produced by immunoSEQ multiplex PCR, yet TCRdb's version contains in-frame clones alone and is incomplete. There are around 150,000 clones in the sample; around 74% occur only once, and about 1.5% lies in the top ten. Sample: PBMCs. The source is a woman in her 30s in good health and CMV-seronegative.

This clone has more than one count but fewer than ten. The CDR3 reads CASSGQGAGNEQFF. The CDR3 DNA reads TGCGCCAGCAGCGGGCAGGGGGCAGGCAATGAGCAGTTCTTC. The V gene is TRBV5-1, the J gene TRBJ2-1; TRBD1 aligns across 8 bases. Germline CDR1 SGHRS, CDR2 YFSETQ. There are 14 residues in the CDR3. V lost 4 bases, J lost 6 bases, and 6 bases stayed unmatched.

The chain has TRBV18 and TRBJ1-4; D is uncertain. Germline values: CDR1 KGHSH, CDR2 LQKENI. With 3 bases removed from V and 7 bases from J, the gap between germline ends came to 15 bases. The CDR3 loop spans 15 amino acids. The CDR3 DNA follows: TGTGCCAGCTCACCGGCGCGGGCAGACGGTGAAAAACTGTTTTTT. Its translation: CASSPARADGEKLFF. Based on the CDR3 plus reference TRBV18 and TRBJ1-4, the full variable domain is NAGVMQNPRHLVRRRGQEARLRCSPMKGHSHVYWYRQLPEEGLKFMVYLQKENIIDESGMPKERFSAEFPKEGPSILRIQQVVRGDSAAYFCASSPARADGEKLFFGSGTQLSVL.

This clone was observed a handful of times. J is TRBJ2-2 and V is TRBV9; 7 positions match TRBD1. The CDR3 is 17 residues long. V shed 4 bases and J 4 bases; nucleotides not matched to a gene: 13. CDR1 is SGDLS and CDR2 is YYNGEE in the germline V gene. The CDR3 region is CASSKGQQKASTGELFF. DNA for the CDR3: TGTGCCAGCAGCAAGGGACAGCAAAAAGCTAGCACCGGGGAGCTGTTTTTT.

V is TRBV11-2 and J is TRBJ1-4; no firm D call. This CDR3 region has 14 residues. V was trimmed by 2 bases and J by 4 bases, leaving 8 bases between them. Germline CDR1 reads SGHAT; CDR2 reads FQNNGV. CDR3 in amino acids: CASSLRGYNEKLFF. The CDR3 coding sequence is TGTGCCAGCAGCTTACGGGGATATAATGAAAAACTGTTTTTT.

The genes are TRBV5-1 and TRBJ2-2; TRBD2 agrees at 12 bases. The trim removed 2 bases at V and 0 bases at J, leaving 2 bases unmatched. CDR3 size: 17 residues. Per germline, CDR1 SGHRS and CDR2 YFSETQ. The chain's CDR3 is CASSFTSGGSNTGELFF. Here the CDR3 DNA reads TGCGCCAGCAGCTTCACTAGCGGGGGGTCGAACACCGGGGAGCTGTTTTTT. The full variable domain, in which reference TRBV5-1 and TRBJ2-2 provide the parts outside the CDR3, is KAGVTQTPRYLIKTRGQQVTLSCSPISGHRSVSWYQQTPGQGLQFLFEYFSETQRNKGNFPGRFSGRQFSNSRSEMNVSTLELGDSALYLCASSFTSGGSNTGELFFGEGSRLTVL.

The chain couples TRBV7-9 to TRBJ1-5, with D maybe TRBD1 (6 bases). V shed 0 bases and J shed 4 bases, with 13 bases lying between them. This CDR3 spans 16 amino acids. Germline values: CDR1 SEHNR, CDR2 FQNEAQ (reference sequence). CDR3: CASSLAQGGGNQPQHF. The CDR3 DNA is TGTGCCAGCAGCTTAGCACAGGGTGGGGGAAATCAGCCCCAGCATTTT.

The rearrangement joins TRBV6-5 to TRBJ2-7; 8 bases are shared with TRBD1. The CDR3 has 16 residues. Per the germline V gene, CDR1 is MNHEY and CDR2 is SVGAGI. J gave up 2 bases and V 2 bases, and 8 bases lay outside the gene matches. The CDR3, as DNA: TGTGCCAGCAGTTACGGGTCCAGGGGGCCTACCTACGAGCAGTACTTC. It yields the protein CASSYGSRGPTYEQYF.

The V call is TRBV10-3, the J call TRBJ1-5; TRBD1 agrees at 7 bases. The germline gives CDR1 ENHRY, CDR2 SYGVKD. Trimming took 0 bases from V and 2 from J; bases not matched to a gene: 1. The CDR3 is made up of 15 amino acids. The CDR3 DNA reads as TGTGCCATCAGTGAGTCCCAGGGGGGCAATCAGCCCCAGCATTTT. Residues: CAISESQGGNQPQHF.

This clone has more than one count but fewer than ten. This sequence joins TRBV9 and TRBJ2-7, with 9 bases identical to TRBD1. J lost 1 base, V lost 0 bases, and 2 bases had no gene match. This CDR3 has 15 amino acids. Per the germline V gene, CDR1 is SGDLS and CDR2 is YYNGEE. CDR3 loop: CASSVGGTGSYEQYF. In DNA form, the CDR3 reads TGTGCCAGCAGCGTAGGCGGGACAGGGTCCTACGAGCAGTACTTC.

The chain links TRBV5-4 to TRBJ2-2, with D unresolved. Germline loops: CDR1 SGHNT, CDR2 YYREEE (reference sequence). The V and J ends lost 0 bases and 5 bases respectively, with 8 bases between them. CDR3 length equals 14 residues. DNA of the CDR3: TGTGCCAGCAGCTTGGCGCAGTTTACCGGGGAGCTGTTTTTT. Its translation: CASSLAQFTGELFF.